One and the same sample provided the 12 T cell receptor beta chains below, sequenced in a study of beta chain features in type 1 diabetes. Reverse transcribing all isolated RNA meant expressed TCRB transcripts were sequenced. Libraries were prepared by immunoSEQ multiplex PCR; TCRdb keeps only in-frame clonotypes and omits some of them. This sample has 250,000 to 350,000 clones, with 13% to 15% found just once. No antigen is known for these receptors. Study observations and caveats: There was a moderate but significant shortening of TCRB CDR3s in all four CD4+ subsets of Type 1 diabetes patients.

The sample comprised naive CD4+ T cells from blood. These TCRs come from a man aged 25-45 years with type 1 diabetes.

This clone turned up a few times. The gene calls are TRBV28 and TRBJ2-6, with 8 nucleotides matching TRBD1. The CDR3 is 15 residues long. Germline assignment: CDR1 MDHEN and CDR2 SYDVKM. The trim removed 6 bases at V and 2 bases at J, leaving 3 bases unmatched. The CDR3 region has the DNA TGTGCCAGCAGCCAGGACAGGGCTGGGGCCAACGTCCTGACTTTC. Translated, it gives CASSQDRAGANVLTF.

This clone came up a few times. This rearrangement joins TRBV28 to TRBJ2-7, with D possibly matching TRBD1 (6 bases). Per the germline V gene, CDR1 is MDHEN and CDR2 is SYDVKM. Trimming removed 5 bases from V and 0 bases from J, with 14 bases in between. There are 15 residues in the CDR3. CDR3 nucleotides: TGTGCCAGCAGTCCCTGGACAGAGGGCTCCTACGAGCAGTACTTC. Translated, it gives CASSPWTEGSYEQYF.

Only a few counts were recorded for this clone. The chain uses TRBV2 and TRBJ2-7; D gene uncertain. Germline V gives CDR1 SNHLY, CDR2 FYNNEI. V lost 4 bases to trimming and J lost 0 bases, with 16 bases between them. This CDR3 has 16 amino acids. This CDR3 reads CASSADLGRNSYEQYF. The CDR3 DNA reads as TGTGCCAGCAGTGCCGATTTGGGCAGGAACTCCTACGAGCAGTACTTC.

This clone appeared a few times. The CDR3 reads CASSQGFVSGIWPDTQYF. Written as DNA, the CDR3 is TGCGCCAGCAGCCAAGGGTTCGTGTCAGGAATTTGGCCAGATACGCAGTATTTT. V gene TRBV4-1 combines with J gene TRBJ2-3, with D hard to call. Germline V CDR1 and CDR2: MGHRA, YSYEKL. Trimming cost V 1 base and J 4 bases, with 21 bases left between them. The length of the CDR3 is 18 residues.

This rearrangement joins TRBV2 to TRBJ1-5; 8 bases map to TRBD1. Losses at the gene ends were 7 bases for V and 4 bases for J; bases not matched to a gene: 6. Germline loops: CDR1 SNHLY, CDR2 FYNNEI. This CDR3 region has 14 residues. The CDR3 nucleotides read TGTGCCAGCATGGGCCACAGGGGGAATCAGCCCCAGCATTTT. Its translation is CASMGHRGNQPQHF.

This clone was picked up a small number of times. The chain carries TRBV6-6 and TRBJ1-1; 7 bases agree with TRBD1. Germline trimming cut 6 bases from V and 3 bases from J; bases unmatched to any gene: 4. The germline V gene encodes CDR1 MNHNY and CDR2 SVGAGI (reference sequence). The CDR3 totals 13 residues. The CDR3 spells CASSDRADTEAFF. Written as DNA, the CDR3 is TGTGCCAGCAGCGACAGGGCGGACACTGAAGCTTTCTTT.

This chain uses TRBV15 with TRBJ2-7; 8 bases fit TRBD2. V lost 1 base to trimming and J lost 4 bases; unmatched junction nucleotides: 3. Germline V gene sequence: CDR1 LNHNV, CDR2 YYDKDF (reference sequence). CDR3 length: 14 residues. The CDR3 here is CATSRGGGRYEQYF. The CDR3, as DNA: TGTGCCACCAGCAGAGGTGGCGGGAGGTACGAGCAGTACTTC. The entire variable domain, with the rest obtained from reference TRBV15 and TRBJ2-7, is as follows: DAMVIQNPRYQVTQFGKPVTLSCSQTLNHNVMYWYQQKSSQAPKLLFHYYDKDFNNEADTPDNFQSRRPNTSFCFLDIRSPGLGDTAMYLCATSRGGGRYEQYFGPGTRLTVT.

The rearrangement joins TRBV29-1 to TRBJ1-2, with D possibly being TRBD1 (6 bases). Germline CDR1 reads SQVTM; CDR2 reads ANQGSEA. The CDR3 is 13 amino acids. Trimming pared 3 bases from V and 4 bases from J, leaving 12 bases between. The CDR3 DNA is TGCAGCGTTGAGACAGGAGCTACCTATGGCTACACCTTC. This translates into CSVETGATYGYTF.

This clone has only a few counts. This rearrangement joins TRBV29-1 to TRBJ2-5; D is unclear. CDR3 size: 13 residues. CDR1 and CDR2 from the germline V gene are SQVTM and ANQGSEA. V lost 2 bases and J lost 2, with 9 bases in between. CDR3 nucleotide sequence: TGCAGCGTTGAACTCGACTTGCAAGAGACCCAGTACTTC. Protein sequence: CSVELDLQETQYF.

This clone was found a few times. This rearrangement joins TRBV18 to TRBJ2-5; D call uncertain. The CDR3 is made up of 13 amino acids. The V gene's germline CDR1 is KGHSH and CDR2 LQKENI. The V end lost 1 base, the J end lost 5 bases, and 8 bases lay between the germline ends. The CDR3 here is CASSPRAVETQYF. For the CDR3, the DNA is TGTGCCAGCTCACCACGCGCTGTGGAGACCCAGTACTTC.

The J gene is TRBJ1-1, the V gene TRBV28; the D is unclear. Germline lookup yields CDR1 MDHEN and CDR2 SYDVKM. The CDR3 is made up of 14 amino acids. V gave up 3 bases and J gave up 0 bases, with 8 bases separating them. Here the CDR3 reads CASSLSGMNTEAFF. DNA of the CDR3: TGTGCCAGCAGTTTGAGCGGCATGAACACTGAAGCTTTCTTT.

The chain uses TRBV6-1 and TRBJ2-7; tentative D call: TRBD1 (6 bases). V gave up 8 bases and J gave up 6 bases, with 17 bases separating them. The germline gives CDR1 MNHNS, CDR2 SASEGT. This CDR3 is built from 13 residues. The chain's CDR3 is CASSSEGVAEQYF. CDR3 nucleotide sequence: TGTGCCAGCTCCAGTGAGGGGGTTGCCGAGCAGTACTTC.